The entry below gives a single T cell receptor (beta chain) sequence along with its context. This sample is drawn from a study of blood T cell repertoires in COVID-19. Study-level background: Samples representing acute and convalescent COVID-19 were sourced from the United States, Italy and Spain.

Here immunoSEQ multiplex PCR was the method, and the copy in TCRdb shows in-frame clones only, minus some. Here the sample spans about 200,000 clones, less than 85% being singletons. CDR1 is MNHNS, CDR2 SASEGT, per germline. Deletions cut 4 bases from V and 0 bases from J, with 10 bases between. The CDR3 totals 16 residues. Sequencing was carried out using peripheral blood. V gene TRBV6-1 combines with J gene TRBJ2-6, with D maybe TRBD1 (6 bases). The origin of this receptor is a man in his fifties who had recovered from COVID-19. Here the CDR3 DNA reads TGTGCCAGCAGTGGCCTGGGGGCCTCTGGGGCCAACGTCCTGACTTTC. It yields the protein CASSGLGASGANVLTF.